These 17 T cell receptor beta chains share one sample of origin, sequenced in a study of T cells after somatic rescue of genetic block. Sequencing was performed with immunoSEQ multiplex PCR; in TCRdb, only in-frame clones are kept and a portion is missing. Of 65,000 to 70,000 clones in the sample, less than 95% are singletons; the top ten hold 2.9%. Input material: peripheral blood mononuclear cells (PBMCs). All receptors derive from a man aged 40-55 years.

The rearrangement joins TRBV2 to TRBJ2-5, with D hard to call. Trimming shortened V by 7 bases and J by 0 bases, and 9 bases separated the two germline ends. This CDR3 contains 13 residues. Germline-derived CDR1 and CDR2 are SNHLY and FYNNEI. The CDR3 is CASTPRYQETQYF. CDR3 nucleotide sequence: TGTGCCAGCACCCCTCGGTACCAAGAGACCCAGTACTTC.

The chain uses TRBV10-3 and TRBJ2-5, with TRBD1 matching 9 bases. V was clipped by 9 bases and J by 2 bases; unmatched bases: 1. The CDR3 totals 12 residues. Germline loops: CDR1 ENHRY, CDR2 SYGVKD. The CDR3 protein is CAIGTGQETQYF. CDR3 nucleotide sequence: TGTGCCATTGGGACAGGGCAAGAGACCCAGTACTTC.

The J gene is TRBJ1-1, the V gene TRBV7-3, with D possibly matching TRBD1 (5 bases). Germline V CDR1 and CDR2: SGHTA, FQGTGA. The CDR3 is made up of 13 amino acids. Trimming took off 5 bases at V and 5 bases at J, with 12 bases between the two ends. The CDR3 DNA sequence: TGTGCCAGCAGCAGGGACTCGGGGACTGAAGCTTTCTTT. Translating gives CASSRDSGTEAFF.

This chain connects TRBV30 to TRBJ1-6; D gene uncertain. V dropped 0 bases and J dropped 8 bases, with 8 bases sitting between them. This CDR3 region has 13 residues. Germline CDR1 GTSNPN, CDR2 SVGIG (reference sequence). In DNA form, the CDR3 reads TGTGCCTGGAGTGTACACGGGGATTCACCCCTCCACTTT. This sequence encodes CAWSVHGDSPLHF.

DNA of the CDR3: TGTGCCAGCAGTCCCGCGGGGTTACTCTACAATGAGCAGTTCTTC. It translates to CASSPAGLLYNEQFF. The V call is TRBV28, the J call TRBJ2-1; D might be TRBD2 (6 bases). V gave up 5 bases and J gave up 3 bases, with 14 bases separating them. Germline values: CDR1 MDHEN, CDR2 SYDVKM. The CDR3 is 15 residues long.

This clone was counted once. The chain joins TRBV28 to TRBJ2-5, with 10 bases identical to TRBD2. The CDR3 contains 16 residues. Trimming removed 6 bases from V and 1 base from J; junction bases left unmatched: 8. Germline assignment: CDR1 MDHEN and CDR2 SYDVKM. For the CDR3, the DNA is TGTGCCAGCAGCCTCGGGACTAGCGTACCCCAAGAGACCCAGTACTTC. It yields the protein CASSLGTSVPQETQYF.

The V call is TRBV28, the J call TRBJ2-7, with D uncertain. This CDR3 has 13 residues. CDR1 and CDR2 (germline): MDHEN, SYDVKM. Between the trimmed V and J ends, which lost 2 bases and 0 bases, there was a span of 5 bases. The DNA of the CDR3 is TGTGCCAGCAGTTTAGGAAGCTCCTACGAGCAGTACTTC. Protein: CASSLGSSYEQYF.

Only one count was recorded for this clone. The chain has TRBV10-1 and TRBJ2-7; D remains ambiguous. V was clipped by 2 bases and J by 4 bases, with 6 bases between them. Per the germline V gene, CDR1 is WNHNN and CDR2 is SYGVQD (reference sequence). This CDR3 is 12 amino acids long. CDR3 sequence reads: CASSEDKYEQYF. CDR3 DNA sequence: TGCGCCAGCAGTGAGGACAAATACGAGCAGTACTTC.

V usage is TRBV5-1 and J usage is TRBJ1-4; a weak D match, TRBD1 (5 bases). Trimming stripped 4 bases from V and 4 bases from J, with 11 bases between. Looked up from germline, CDR1 is SGHRS and CDR2 is YFSETQ. The CDR3 loop spans 14 amino acids. The CDR3: CASSPGGVNEKLFF. DNA for the CDR3: TGCGCCAGCAGCCCCGGGGGGGTTAATGAAAAACTGTTTTTT.

This rearrangement joins TRBV11-2 to TRBJ2-1; 7 bases are a match to TRBD1. V lost 5 bases and J lost 0; bases outside the gene matches: 7. This CDR3 contains 16 residues. Germline V gene data show CDR1 as SGHAT and CDR2 as FQNNGV. The DNA for the CDR3 is TGTGCCAGCAGCCCGGGACAGTTCAGCTCCTACAATGAGCAGTTCTTC. It translates to CASSPGQFSSYNEQFF.

V usage is TRBV6-1 and J usage is TRBJ2-7, with unresolved D. Trimming pared 10 bases from V and 2 bases from J, leaving 15 bases between. This CDR3 comprises 13 residues. Germline CDR1 reads MNHNS; CDR2 reads SASEGT. The chain's CDR3 is CATSLDGPYEQYF. The CDR3 DNA reads TGTGCCACCTCGTTGGACGGACCCTACGAGCAGTACTTC.

The V call is TRBV19, the J call TRBJ1-4; D is perhaps TRBD1 (5 bases). This CDR3 comprises 13 residues. Trimming pared 11 bases from V and 6 bases from J, leaving 16 bases between. The germline gives CDR1 LNHDA, CDR2 SQIVND (reference sequence). CDR3 DNA sequence: TGTGCCTCCGCGACAGTAAGTTATGAAAAACTGTTTTTT. It is translated as CASATVSYEKLFF.

The chain employs TRBV15 and TRBJ1-3; D gene ambiguous. V shed 0 bases and J shed 0 bases, with 3 bases lying between them. CDR1 and CDR2 (germline): LNHNV, YYDKDF (reference sequence). The CDR3 totals 14 residues. The CDR3 coding sequence is TGTGCCACCAGCAGAGAAAGCTCTGGAAACACCATATATTTT. Translated: CATSRESSGNTIYF.

The chain couples TRBV25-1 to TRBJ2-6, with D tentatively TRBD1 (5 bases). V shed 7 bases and J shed 0 bases, with 16 bases lying between them. The CDR3 is 17 residues long. Germline V gene lookup returns CDR1 MGHDK and CDR2 SYGVNS. In DNA, the CDR3 is TGTGCCAGCACCAACCGGCAGGGTCCCTCTGGGGCCAACGTCCTGACTTTC. It yields the protein CASTNRQGPSGANVLTF.

The J gene is TRBJ2-7, the V gene TRBV20-1; D not resolved. Germline V gene data show CDR1 as DFQATT and CDR2 as SNEGSKA (reference sequence). This CDR3 is built from 11 residues. Trimming cost V 6 bases and J 3 bases, with 9 bases left between them. CDR3 sequence reads: CSAPDLYEQYF. The CDR3 DNA reads TGCAGTGCCCCGGACCTCTACGAGCAGTACTTC.

The count of this clone is one. The gene calls are TRBV7-8 and TRBJ2-7; 9 bases line up with TRBD2. The germline V gene encodes CDR1 SGHVS and CDR2 FQNEAQ. This CDR3 has 14 residues. Trimming removed 8 bases from V and 5 bases from J; junction bases left unmatched: 10. CDR3 sequence (DNA): TGTGCCAGCCGAAGGCGGGAGGGTTTCAACGAGCAGTACTTC. Amino acids: CASRRREGFNEQYF.

This clone appeared a single time. The rearrangement uses TRBV4-1 and TRBJ2-7; 9 bases are a match to TRBD1. Germline V gene lookup returns CDR1 MGHRA and CDR2 YSYEKL. CDR3 length: 16 residues. With V trimmed by 1 base and J by 3 bases, 7 bases remained unmatched. The chain's CDR3 is CASSQGTGVIDYEQYF. The CDR3 DNA sequence: TGCGCCAGCAGCCAAGGGACAGGGGTAATAGACTACGAGCAGTACTTC.